This T cell receptor (beta chain) comes out of a study of blood T cell repertoires in COVID-19. Across the study: PBMCs, B-cell-depleted T cells, or T cells provided the cDNA or gDNA that made up the material.

Self-reported history from a screening survey and questionnaire set each donor's cohort. Sequencing used immunoSEQ multiplex PCR; TCRdb keeps in-frame clones, though not all of them. The sample consists of 350,000 to 400,000 clones, about 90% of them appearing once. Germline assignment: CDR1 ENHRY and CDR2 SYGVKD. CDR3 length: 13 residues. The trim removed 3 bases at V and 7 bases at J, leaving 5 bases unmatched. Sequencing used PBMCs or T cells enriched from blood (not recorded which). The rearrangement uses TRBV10-3 and TRBJ2-7, with 8 bases lining up with TRBD2. The receptor was derived from a woman in her twenties or thirties who had recovered from COVID-19. Here the CDR3 reads CAISDGTRGEQYF. CDR3 nucleotide sequence: TGTGCCATCAGTGACGGGACTAGGGGGGAGCAGTACTTC.